Following are 6 T cell receptor beta chains from one sample sequenced in a study of shared clonotypes between healthy human individuals. Sequencing was performed with immunoSEQ multiplex PCR; in TCRdb, only in-frame clones are kept and a portion is missing. The sample shows 1.6 million or so clones, approximately 98.5% of them seen only once. The material sequenced was naive CD4+ T cells sorted from blood. Subset of the sample: CD45RA+ positively selected. Receptor source: a young man in good health.

The chain has TRBV11-2 and TRBJ1-5; D is undetermined. From germline, CDR1 is SGHAT and CDR2 FQNNGV. The V gene lost 2 bases and the J gene lost 0 bases, with 14 bases spanning the gap. The CDR3 extends over 17 amino acids. Written as DNA, the CDR3 is TGTGCCAGCAGCTTAACTCCGGGCGGGCATAGCAATCAGCCCCAGCATTTT. Translation: CASSLTPGGHSNQPQHF.

The chain combines TRBV6-5 with TRBJ1-2; 10 bases are shared with TRBD1. Trimming took 5 bases from V and 8 from J; bases not matched to a gene: 8. The CDR3 runs to 14 residues. Germline V gene lookup returns CDR1 MNHEY and CDR2 SVGAGI. In DNA, the CDR3 is TGTGCCAGCAGTAAGGACAGGGGGAGTATCGGCTACACCTTC. This sequence encodes CASSKDRGSIGYTF.

Points on this clone: Other DNA sequences from this sample encode an identical CDR3 as well. The V call is TRBV29-1, the J call TRBJ2-3, with 14 bases matching TRBD2. CDR3 length: 15 residues. The germline V gene encodes CDR1 SQVTM and CDR2 ANQGSEA. With 6 bases clipped from V and 0 bases from J, the junction kept 2 bases outside the gene matches. CDR3 in amino acids: CSVGLAGASTDTQYF. The CDR3 DNA is TGCAGCGTGGGACTAGCGGGAGCCAGCACAGATACGCAGTATTTT.

The chain joins TRBV5-8 to TRBJ1-2; D is perhaps TRBD1 (5 bases). This CDR3 is 13 amino acids long. Germline values: CDR1 SGHTS, CDR2 YDEGEE. Trimming took off 2 bases at V and 5 bases at J, with 10 bases between the two ends. The CDR3 coding sequence is TGTGCCAGCAGCTTTGGAGGGACTTATGGCTACACCTTC. The encoded protein is CASSFGGTYGYTF.

The rearrangement links TRBV7-6 to TRBJ1-1; D not resolved. The CDR3 is made up of 13 amino acids. V was pared by 5 bases and J by 4 bases, with 11 bases between. CDR1 is SGHVS and CDR2 is FNYEAQ in the germline V gene. The CDR3 bases are TGTGCCAGCAGCAAAGAGGTAGGCACTGAAGCTTTCTTT. Translating it yields CASSKEVGTEAFF. The variable domain in full, with the rest retrieved from reference TRBV7-6 and TRBJ1-1, is GAGVSQSPRYKVTKRGQDVALRCDPISGHVSLYWYRQALGQGPEFLTYFNYEAQQDKSGLPNDRFSAERPEGSISTLTIQRTEQRDSAMYRCASSKEVGTEAFFGQGTRLTVV.

The V and J genes are TRBV7-6 and TRBJ2-3; D unresolved. Trimming took off 1 base at V and 0 bases at J, with 11 bases between the two ends. This CDR3 contains 16 residues. CDR1 and CDR2 (germline): SGHVS, FNYEAQ. CDR3 DNA sequence: TGTGCCAGCAGCTTAGGGGTGGAAACTAGCACAGATACGCAGTATTTT. Its protein is CASSLGVETSTDTQYF.